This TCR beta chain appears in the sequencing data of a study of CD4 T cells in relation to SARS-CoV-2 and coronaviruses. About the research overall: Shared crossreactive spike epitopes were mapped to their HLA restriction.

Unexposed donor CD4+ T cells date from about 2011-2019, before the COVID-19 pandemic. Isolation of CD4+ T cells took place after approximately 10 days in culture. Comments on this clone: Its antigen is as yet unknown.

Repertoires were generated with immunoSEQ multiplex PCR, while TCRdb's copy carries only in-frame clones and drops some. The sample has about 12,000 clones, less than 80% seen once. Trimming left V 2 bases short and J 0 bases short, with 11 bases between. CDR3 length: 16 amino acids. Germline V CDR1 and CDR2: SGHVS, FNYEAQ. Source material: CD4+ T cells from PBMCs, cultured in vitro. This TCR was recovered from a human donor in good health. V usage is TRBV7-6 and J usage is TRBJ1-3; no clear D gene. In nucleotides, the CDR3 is TGTGCCAGCAGCTTATTCGAGCGGCACTCTGGAAACACCATATATTTT. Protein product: CASSLFERHSGNTIYF.